This T cell receptor (beta chain) was recovered during a study of beta chain features in type 1 diabetes. Expressed TCRB transcripts got sequenced, as all isolated RNA was reverse transcribed. Per sample, stem cell-like memory T cell libraries averaged about 940,000 reads. Clones were sequenced by immunoSEQ multiplex PCR, and TCRdb holds only the in-frame ones, with some missing. The sample shows over 100,000 clones, roughly 40% of them seen only once. Looked up from germline, CDR1 is SEHNR and CDR2 is FQNEAQ (reference sequence). V gave up 5 bases and J gave up 5 bases, with 12 bases separating them. The CDR3 covers 13 residues. It was via CD45RO/CCR7/CD25/CD127/CD95/CD27 that CD4+ naive, central memory, regulatory and stem cell-like memory cells were sorted.

The sequenced material came from stem cell memory CD4+ T cells from blood. The clonotype comes from a woman aged 18-30 years in good health. The chain uses TRBV7-9 and TRBJ1-1; D unclear. CDR3 residues: CASSPGTTTEAFF. The DNA for the CDR3 is TGTGCCAGCAGCCCAGGTACAACGACTGAAGCTTTCTTT.